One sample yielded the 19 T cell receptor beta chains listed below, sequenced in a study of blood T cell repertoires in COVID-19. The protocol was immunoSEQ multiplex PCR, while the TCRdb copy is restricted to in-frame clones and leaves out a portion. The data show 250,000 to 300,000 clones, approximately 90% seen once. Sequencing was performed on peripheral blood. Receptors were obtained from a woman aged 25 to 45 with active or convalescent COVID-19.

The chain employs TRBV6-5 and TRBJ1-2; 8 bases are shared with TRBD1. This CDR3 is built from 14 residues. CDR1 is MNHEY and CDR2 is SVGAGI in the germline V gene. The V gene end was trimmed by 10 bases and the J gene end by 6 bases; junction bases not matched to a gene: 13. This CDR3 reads CATRWGRGQHGYTF. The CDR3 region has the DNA TGTGCCACCCGTTGGGGCAGGGGGCAGCATGGCTACACCTTC.

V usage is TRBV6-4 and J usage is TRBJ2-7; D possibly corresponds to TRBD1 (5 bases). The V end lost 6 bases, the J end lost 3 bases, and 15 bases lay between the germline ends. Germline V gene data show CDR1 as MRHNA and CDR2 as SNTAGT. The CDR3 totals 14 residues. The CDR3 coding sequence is TGTGCCAGCAGCGTTAATGGACACGGCTACGAGCAGTACTTC. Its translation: CASSVNGHGYEQYF.

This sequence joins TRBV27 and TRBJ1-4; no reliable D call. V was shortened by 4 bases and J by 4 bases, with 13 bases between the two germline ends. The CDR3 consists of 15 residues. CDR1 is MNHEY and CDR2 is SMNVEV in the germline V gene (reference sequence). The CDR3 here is CASSSPGAVNEKLFF. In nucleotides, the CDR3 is TGTGCCAGCAGTTCCCCGGGAGCCGTTAATGAAAAACTGTTTTTT.

CDR3 bases: TGTGCCAGCAGCCCCCCCGGGACAGGGTATTCACCCCTCCACTTT. It specifies CASSPPGTGYSPLHF. This chain joins TRBV7-9 and TRBJ1-6, with 9 bases lining up with TRBD1. The CDR3 totals 15 residues. V lost 5 bases, J lost 8 bases, and 7 bases stayed unmatched. The germline V gene encodes CDR1 SEHNR and CDR2 FQNEAQ (reference sequence).

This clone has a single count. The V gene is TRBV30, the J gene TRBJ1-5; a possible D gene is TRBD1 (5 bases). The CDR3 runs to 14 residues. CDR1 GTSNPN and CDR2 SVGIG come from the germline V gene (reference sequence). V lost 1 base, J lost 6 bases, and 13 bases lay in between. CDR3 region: CAWSEAGHGQPQHF. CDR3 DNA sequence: TGTGCCTGGAGTGAGGCAGGGCACGGTCAGCCCCAGCATTTT.

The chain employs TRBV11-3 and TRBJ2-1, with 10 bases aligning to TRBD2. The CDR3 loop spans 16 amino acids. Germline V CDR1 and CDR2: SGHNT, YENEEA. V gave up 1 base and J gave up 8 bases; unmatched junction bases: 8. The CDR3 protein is CASSLVLGLAFHEQFF. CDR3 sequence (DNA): TGTGCCAGCAGCTTAGTTTTGGGACTAGCGTTCCATGAGCAGTTCTTC.

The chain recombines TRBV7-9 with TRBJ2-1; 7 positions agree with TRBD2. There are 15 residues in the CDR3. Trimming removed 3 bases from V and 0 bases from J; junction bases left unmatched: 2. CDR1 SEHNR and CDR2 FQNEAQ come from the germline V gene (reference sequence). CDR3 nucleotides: TGTGCCAGCAGCTTGGGACTAAGCTCCTACAATGAGCAGTTCTTC. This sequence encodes CASSLGLSSYNEQFF. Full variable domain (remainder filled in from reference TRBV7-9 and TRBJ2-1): DTGVSQNPRHKITKRGQNVTFRCDPISEHNRLYWYRQTLGQGPEFLTYFQNEAQLEKSRLLSDRFSAERPKGSFSTLEIQRTEQGDSAMYLCASSLGLSSYNEQFFGPGTRLTVL.

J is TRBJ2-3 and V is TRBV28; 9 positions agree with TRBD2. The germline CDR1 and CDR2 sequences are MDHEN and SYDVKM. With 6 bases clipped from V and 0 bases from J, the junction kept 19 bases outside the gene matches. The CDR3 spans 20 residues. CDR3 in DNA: TGTGCCAGCAGGCCACCCGGGTGGGCTAGCGGGGTACTTAGCACAGATACGCAGTATTTT. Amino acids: CASRPPGWASGVLSTDTQYF.

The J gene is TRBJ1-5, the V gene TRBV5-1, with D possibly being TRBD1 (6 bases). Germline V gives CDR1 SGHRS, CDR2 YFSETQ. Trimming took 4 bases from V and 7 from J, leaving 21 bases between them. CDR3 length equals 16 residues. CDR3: CASSPTGGQGGQPQHF. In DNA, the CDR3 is TGCGCCAGCAGCCCCACGGGGGGGCAAGGAGGGCAGCCCCAGCATTTT.

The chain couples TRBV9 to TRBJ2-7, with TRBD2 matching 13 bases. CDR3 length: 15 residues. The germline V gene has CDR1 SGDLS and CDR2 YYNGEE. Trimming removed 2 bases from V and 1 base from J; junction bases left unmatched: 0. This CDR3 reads CASSVGLAGSYEQYF. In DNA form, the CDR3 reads TGTGCCAGCAGCGTGGGACTAGCGGGGTCCTACGAGCAGTACTTC.

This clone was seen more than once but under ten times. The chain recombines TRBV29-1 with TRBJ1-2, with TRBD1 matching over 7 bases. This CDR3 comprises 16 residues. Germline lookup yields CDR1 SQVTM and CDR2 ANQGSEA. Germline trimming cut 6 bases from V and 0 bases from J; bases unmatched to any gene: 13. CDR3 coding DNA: TGCAGCGTGAAGGGAGAAAACAGGGGAACTAACTATGGCTACACCTTC. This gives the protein CSVKGENRGTNYGYTF.

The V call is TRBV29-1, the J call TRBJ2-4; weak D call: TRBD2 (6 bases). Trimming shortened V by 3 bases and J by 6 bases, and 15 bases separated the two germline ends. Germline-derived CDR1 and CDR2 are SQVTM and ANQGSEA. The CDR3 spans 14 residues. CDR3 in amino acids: CSVDAGGGGNIQYF. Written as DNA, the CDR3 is TGCAGCGTTGATGCCGGGGGTGGGGGAAACATTCAGTACTTC.

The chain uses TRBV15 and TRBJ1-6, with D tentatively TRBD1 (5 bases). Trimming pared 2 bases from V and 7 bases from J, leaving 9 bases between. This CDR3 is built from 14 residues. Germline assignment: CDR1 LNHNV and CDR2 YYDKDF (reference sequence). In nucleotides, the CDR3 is TGTGCCACCAGCAGACAGGGTCAGAATTCACCCCTCCACTTT. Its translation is CATSRQGQNSPLHF.

The CDR3 spells CASSLQGRADTQYF. The CDR3 DNA reads TGTGCCAGCAGCTTACAGGGTCGGGCAGATACGCAGTATTTT. This chain uses TRBV5-4 with TRBJ2-3; possible D gene TRBD1, 6 bases. The CDR3 has 14 residues. The germline gives CDR1 SGHNT, CDR2 YYREEE (reference sequence). Trimming took off 2 bases at V and 4 bases at J, with 11 bases between the two ends.

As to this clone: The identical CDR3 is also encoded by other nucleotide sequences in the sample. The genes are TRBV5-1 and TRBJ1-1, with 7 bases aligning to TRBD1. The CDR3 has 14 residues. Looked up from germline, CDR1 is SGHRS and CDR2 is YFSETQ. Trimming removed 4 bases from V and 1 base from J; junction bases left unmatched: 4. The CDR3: CASSRGQSNTEAFF. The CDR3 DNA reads TGCGCCAGCAGCCGGGGACAGTCGAACACTGAAGCTTTCTTT.

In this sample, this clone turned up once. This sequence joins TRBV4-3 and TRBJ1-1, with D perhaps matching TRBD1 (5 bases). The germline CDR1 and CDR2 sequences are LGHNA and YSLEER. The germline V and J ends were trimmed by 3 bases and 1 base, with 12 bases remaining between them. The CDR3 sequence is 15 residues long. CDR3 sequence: CASSQILRGNTEAFF. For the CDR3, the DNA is TGCGCCAGCAGCCAGATTTTAAGGGGGAACACTGAAGCTTTCTTT.

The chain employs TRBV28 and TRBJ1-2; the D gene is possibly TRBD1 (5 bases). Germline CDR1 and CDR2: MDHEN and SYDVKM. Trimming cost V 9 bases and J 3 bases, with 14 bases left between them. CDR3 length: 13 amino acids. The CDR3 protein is CASTGPTDYGYTF. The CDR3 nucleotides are TGTGCCAGTACAGGCCCAACTGACTATGGCTACACCTTC.

CDR3 in DNA: TGTGCCAGTAGTCCGGACAGGGCCTATAGCAATCAGCCCCAGCATTTT. Translated, it gives CASSPDRAYSNQPQHF. This chain uses TRBV19 with TRBJ1-5, with 8 bases fitting TRBD1. The CDR3 length is 16 residues. Per germline, CDR1 LNHDA and CDR2 SQIVND (reference sequence). J was trimmed by 0 bases and V by 5 bases; bases with no gene match: 6. The variable domain in full, completed from reference TRBV19 and TRBJ1-5, reads DGGITQSPKYLFRKEGQNVTLSCEQNLNHDAMYWYRQDPGQGLRLIYYSQIVNDFQKGDIAEGYSVSREKKESFPLTVTSAQKNPTAFYLCASSPDRAYSNQPQHFGDGTRLSIL.

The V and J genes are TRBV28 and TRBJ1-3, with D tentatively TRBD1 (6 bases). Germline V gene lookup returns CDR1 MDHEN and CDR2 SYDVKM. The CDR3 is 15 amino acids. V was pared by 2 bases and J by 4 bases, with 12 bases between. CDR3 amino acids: CASSLLQGDGNTIYF. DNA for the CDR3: TGTGCCAGCAGTTTACTACAGGGAGACGGAAACACCATATATTTT.